This TCR beta chain was found in a study of siplizumab effects on memory and regulatory T cells (dated by TCRdb to about 2019). A note on the overall study: The effect of the anti-CD2 antibody siplizumab on alloreactive T-cell subsets was examined in allogeneic mixed lymphocyte reactions constructed from human PBMCs. General conclusions and limits of the study: For roughly 75-97% of proliferating CD4+ or CD8+ clones, no naive or memory phenotype could be assigned. Whether proliferating Tregs from siplizumab cultures were suppressive was not functionally confirmed. Of the alloreactive CD4+ clones that could be mapped, the Treg-derived share averaged about 63% with siplizumab compared with roughly 25% in control reactions. Because sequences at frequencies below about 10^-5 were poorly captured, only a minor fraction of alloreactive clones could be mapped back to unstimulated subsets. The cumulative frequency of alloreactive sequences traceable to unstimulated CD4+ memory T cells was significantly reduced by siplizumab. Greater diversity appeared to be present in unstimulated naive T cells than in memory T cells, and a substantial contribution to the alloresponse seemed to be made by naive cells.

Receptor amplification or capture employed the immunoSEQ multiplex PCR assay. Each sample had 90,000 to 100,000 TCR templates assayed by the deep sequencing platform. Genomic DNA extracted from sorted T cells was the material used for TCRbeta CDR3 sequencing. The original methods were these. Clonal analysis of TCRbeta CDR3 data was done in the R programming language. Unstimulated samples were compared with post-reaction CFSE-low samples to define alloreactive CD4+ and CD8+ clones. Regulatory or non-regulatory origin was assigned to alloreactive CD4+ clones by matching of sequences to sorted unstimulated Treg and non-Treg repertoires. Imported from immuneACCESS, the table was reduced by TCRdb to in-frame sequences with V and J called. These copies leave out some clones; in studies compared against another copy, an unresolved V gene accounts for under half, and the cause of the remainder is not known. V, J and clone size are those of that table, while D and trimming were read from the DNA. The sample has more than 85,000 clones on record, about 90% of them singletons. Approximately 0.71% of the sample rests with the top ten.

Sorted unstimulated T cells and proliferating T cells recovered from mixed lymphocyte reactions were subjected to TCRbeta CDR3 sequencing. Fresh whole blood from more than 8 HLA-typed healthy donors was used as the source from which PBMCs were isolated. To map where alloreactive clones came from, CD4+ regulatory T cells in the unstimulated state were FACS-sorted. Comment on this clone: It lacks a known antigen. No base qualities exist here, and no much larger clone lies one base off it.

V lost 6 bases and J lost 5 bases; the stretch between them is 13 bases long. The CDR1 and CDR2 encoded by the germline V gene (reference sequence) are MNHEY and SMNVEV. The CDR3 has 13 amino acids, counting the end cysteine and phenylalanine. Only the CDR3 region is kept as DNA, spanning 39 bases read in frame from base 1. The TCR comes from a human donor in good health. Recombination linked TRBV27 to TRBJ2-5; a weak D assignment points to TRBD2 (5 bases agree). The sequenced material came from Tregs sorted from blood. The nucleotide sequence reads TGTGCCAGCAGCAGCAGAGGGCGGGAGACCCAGTACTTC. It specifies CASSSRGRETQYF.